A selection of T cell receptor beta chains follows, all from one sample in a study of response to subunit inactivated influenza vaccine. In TCRdb, the RT-PCR reads were re-called with MiXCR into one record per CDR3 protein. Among 750,000 to 850,000 distinct CDR3 sequences listed, about 18% were seen once. Source: PBMCs from blood, taken less than 6 days after vaccination. These receptor sequences come from a man aged 45-60 years who received an inactivated influenza vaccine. CDR3s include the opening cysteine and the closing phenylalanine or tryptophan. Each record gives: V gene, D gene, J gene, clone size, CDR3 DNA, CDR3 protein. The D gene is left open where the match is weak. The size field is filled for only some rows; it gives once, few, many or a size class.

TRBV7-2,TRBD1,TRBJ2-1,many,TGTGCCAGCAGCACAGGGGGGAATGAGCAGTTCTTC,CASSTGGNEQFF
TRBV20-1,NA,TRBJ1-3,many,TGCAGTGCTAGAGATATTTATGGAAACACCATATATTTT,CSARDIYGNTIYF
TRBV6-5,NA,TRBJ2-2,NA,TGTGCCAGCAGTTACTCGGCTGTGGCCGGGGAGCTGTTTTTT,CASSYSAVAGELFF
TRBV11-2,NA,TRBJ2-3,NA,TGTGCCAGCAGCTCGAATGGAGGGGCCTATACGCAGTATTTT,CASSSNGGAYTQYF
TRBV20-1,TRBD2,TRBJ2-5,NA,TGCAGTGCTAGGCTCCCGGGACTAGTTGGGGGATTC,CSARLPGLVGGF
TRBV5-1,TRBD2,TRBJ2-3,many,TGCGCCAGCAGCTTATATAGCGGGGGCACAGATACGCAGTATTTT,CASSLYSGGTDTQYF
TRBV20-1,NA,TRBJ1-6,few,TGCAGTGCGCCTGGGAGAGATTCACCCCTCCACTTT,CSAPGRDSPLHF
TRBV5-1,NA,TRBJ1-1,few,TGCGCCAGCAGCTCCAGCCCGGGGGAGGACACTGAAGCTTTCTTT,CASSSSPGEDTEAFF
TRBV5-6,NA,TRBJ2-3,NA,TGTGCCAGCAGCTTGGACAGGGCCTACACAGATACGCAGTATTTT,CASSLDRAYTDTQYF
TRBV9,TRBD2,TRBJ2-7,NA,TGTGCCAGCAGCGGAAAACCGGGACTAGCGGAATACGAGCAGTACTTC,CASSGKPGLAEYEQYF
TRBV11-1,NA,TRBJ2-1,NA,TGTGCCAGCAGCCTTAGGAACATGTGGAGTCAGCGGAGCTCCTACAATGAGCAGTTCTTC,CASSLRNMWSQRSSYNEQFF
TRBV6-5,NA,TRBJ2-7,few,TGTGCCAGCAGTTACTCGCGGGACCCCGGAGGTCGAAGAGGCTACGAGCAGTACTTC,CASSYSRDPGGRRGYEQYF
TRBV2,NA,TRBJ2-1,NA,TGTGCCAGCAGTGGAGGTGGCTCGAACAATGAGCAGTTCTTC,CASSGGGSNNEQFF
TRBV12-3/TRBV12-4,NA,TRBJ2-4,few,TGTGCCAGCAGTTTTTCTTTAGCCAAAAACATTCAGTACTTC,CASSFSLAKNIQYF
TRBV28,TRBD1,TRBJ2-7,few,TGTGCCAGCAGCCCCACGACAGGGGGGATAATGTACGAGCAGTACTTC,CASSPTTGGIMYEQYF
TRBV7-2,TRBD2,TRBJ2-5,NA,TGTGCCAGCAGCTTGCTAGCGGAGTACCAAGAGACCCAGTACTTC,CASSLLAEYQETQYF
TRBV20-1,NA,TRBJ2-4,many,TGCAGTGCTAGTCTGGGGTGGGGCATTCAGTACTTC,CSASLGWGIQYF
TRBV29-1,TRBD1,TRBJ1-2,NA,TGCAGCGTCGATACAGGGGGCTATGGCTACACCTTC,CSVDTGGYGYTF
TRBV20-1,TRBD1,TRBJ1-2,NA,TGCAGTGCTAGCCCCCCTAATTACAGGGGGGACTATGGCTACACCTTC,CSASPPNYRGDYGYTF
TRBV12-3/TRBV12-4,TRBD2,TRBJ2-1,NA,TGTGCCAGCAGTTTAGCGCACTTAGCGGGAGGTCAACAGGTCTTC,CASSLAHLAGGQQVF
TRBV7-2,TRBD1,TRBJ1-5,many,TGTGCCAGCAGCCCGGGACAGCCAGGGCAGCCCCAGCATTTT,CASSPGQPGQPQHF
TRBV7-2,NA,TRBJ2-1,NA,TGTGCCAGCAGCGCAGAGGGATACAATGAGCAGTTCTTC,CASSAEGYNEQFF
TRBV5-1,TRBD2,TRBJ2-3,few,TGCGCCAGCAGCTGGGCCGGGACTAGCGGGGGAAGAACAGATACGCAGTATTTT,CASSWAGTSGGRTDTQYF
TRBV3-1,TRBD2,TRBJ2-7,NA,TGTGCCAGCAGCCAAGATTGGGGGACTAGTATTGACGAGCAGTACTTC,CASSQDWGTSIDEQYF
TRBV12-2,NA,TRBJ2-3,NA,TGTGCAAGTCGCCCCCTAGTCCATCGGAAGGGACTAGCGGGAGGGCTTTCGGAAGATACGCAGTATTTT,CASRPLVHRKGLAGGLSEDTQYF
TRBV5-1,TRBD2,TRBJ2-1,NA,TGCGCCAGCAGCCGGATAGCGGGAGGGTCTGAGCAGTTCTTC,CASSRIAGGSEQFF
TRBV3-1,NA,TRBJ2-7,few,TGTGCCAGCAGCCTTTACTACTACGAGCAGTACTTC,CASSLYYYEQYF
TRBV11-2,TRBD2,TRBJ2-1,few,TGTGCCAGCAGAACACCGGGACTAGCGGGGAACAATGAGCAGTTCTTC,CASRTPGLAGNNEQFF
TRBV28,TRBD1,TRBJ1-4,few,TGTGCCAGCAGTATCCCAGGACAGGGCTTGGAAAAACTGTTTTTT,CASSIPGQGLEKLFF
TRBV20-1,TRBD1,TRBJ2-3,NA,TGCAGTGCTAGACCTCCCCGACAGGGTTGGGCAGATACGCAGTATTTT,CSARPPRQGWADTQYF
TRBV10-3,TRBD2,TRBJ2-3,NA,TGTGCCATCAAAGACGGCGGGGGGGGCACAGATACGCAGTATTTT,CAIKDGGGGTDTQYF
TRBV30,TRBD1,TRBJ2-7,few,TGTGCCTCCTGGTCGGGACAGGGAAACTACGAGCAGTACTTC,CASWSGQGNYEQYF
TRBV7-9,NA,TRBJ1-4,NA,TGTGCCAGCAGCTTCGGAGGAAGGGATGAAAAACTGTTTTTT,CASSFGGRDEKLFF
TRBV6-2/TRBV6-3,NA,TRBJ1-5,NA,TGTGCCAGCACTTGGGGTTTTGGGATTCAGCCCCAGCATTTT,CASTWGFGIQPQHF
TRBV3-1,TRBD2,TRBJ2-1,NA,TGTGCCAGCAGGCCGCCGGGCGGGAGGTACGATGAGCAGTTCTTC,CASRPPGGRYDEQFF
TRBV2,TRBD1,TRBJ2-7,NA,TGTGCCAGCAGTGGAGGACAGGCCCGGCGTTCAGTGCAGTACTTC,CASSGGQARRSVQYF
TRBV28,TRBD1,TRBJ2-7,NA,TGTGTCAGCAGAAGACAGGGTTACGAGCAGTACTTC,CVSRRQGYEQYF
TRBV15,TRBD2,TRBJ2-1,NA,TGTGCCACCAGCAGGGACGGGACTAGCCTTAACAATGAGCAGTTCTTC,CATSRDGTSLNNEQFF
TRBV27,TRBD2,TRBJ2-7,NA,TGTGCCAGCAGCTACCTAGCGGGGGAGTCCTACGAGCAGTACTTC,CASSYLAGESYEQYF
TRBV5-1,TRBD1,TRBJ2-3,few,TGCGCCAGCAGGGGAGGACAGGGTAGTTCAGATACGCAGTATTTT,CASRGGQGSSDTQYF
TRBV10-3,NA,TRBJ1-5,NA,TGTGCCATCAGTGGGGGTGGGGGCGGCGAGCCCCAGCATTTT,CAISGGGGGEPQHF